These 18 T cell receptor beta chains share one sample of origin, sequenced in a study of identical twins. MiXCR, run by TCRdb on the 5' RACE reads, gives a single entry per CDR3 protein. Among about 240,000 distinct CDR3 sequences listed, more than 9.5% were seen once. These data were likewise used in another study, on yellow fever vaccine responses in identical twins.

The sequenced material came from memory (CD45RO+) T cells sorted from blood. The receptor set was obtained from a woman aged 18-35 years in good health.

This clonotype was seen only a few times. V is TRBV4-3 and J is TRBJ2-3; weak D call: TRBD1 (6 bases). This CDR3 has 16 residues. Germline loops: CDR1 LGHNA, CDR2 YSLEER. V lost 4 bases and J 1 base, leaving 15 bases between the germline ends. The CDR3 reads CASSPGQQLGTDTQYF. Here the CDR3 DNA reads TGCGCCAGCAGCCCCGGACAGCAGCTCGGCACAGATACGCAGTATTTT.

The rearrangement links TRBV6-1 to TRBJ1-6; weak D call: TRBD1 (6 bases). With 7 bases removed from V and 7 bases from J, the gap between germline ends came to 14 bases. CDR1 is MNHNS and CDR2 is SASEGT in the germline V gene. CDR3 length: 14 residues. The CDR3 loop is CASKTGQINSPLHF. CDR3 coding DNA: TGTGCCAGCAAAACGGGACAAATAAATTCACCCCTCCACTTT.

V usage is TRBV11-2 and J usage is TRBJ2-2; D gene unclear. The germline V gene encodes CDR1 SGHAT and CDR2 FQNNGV. The CDR3 length is 14 residues. The V end was cut by 3 bases, the J end by 2 bases, with 7 bases between. The CDR3 sequence: CASSFLDNTGELFF. The CDR3 DNA follows: TGTGCCAGCAGCTTCCTCGACAACACCGGGGAGCTGTTTTTT.

This clonotype was counted a few times. V gene TRBV12-3 or TRBV12-4 combines with J gene TRBJ2-5; D might be TRBD2 (6 bases). The CDR3 is made up of 15 amino acids. Trimming cost V 3 bases and J 7 bases, with 18 bases left between them. The CDR3 nucleotides read TGTGCCAGCAGTTTTGAGGAGGGGAGCCAGAGGACCCAGTACTTC. Translating it yields CASSFEEGSQRTQYF.

The sample holds a few counts of this clonotype. The rearrangement links TRBV11-2 to TRBJ1-1; D gene uncertain. The V gene's germline CDR1 is SGHAT and CDR2 FQNNGV. V lost 5 bases and J 5 bases, leaving 12 bases between the germline ends. This CDR3 spans 13 amino acids. Here the CDR3 reads CASSPHTRTEAFF. CDR3 sequence (DNA): TGTGCCAGCAGCCCTCATACGAGGACTGAAGCTTTCTTT.

This clonotype occurred many times. CDR3 loop: CASSRPGTGSGELFF. CDR3 DNA sequence: TGTGCCAGCAGCCGCCCCGGGACAGGGTCCGGGGAGCTGTTTTTT. The chain recombines TRBV4-2 with TRBJ2-2, with TRBD1 matching 9 bases. CDR3 size: 15 residues. J lost 6 bases, V lost 4 bases, and 6 bases had no gene match. The germline CDR1 and CDR2 sequences are LGHNA and YNFKEQ.

This clonotype was observed a few times. The chain uses TRBV7-2 and TRBJ2-3; D gene unclear. The germline V gene has CDR1 SGHTA and CDR2 FQGNSA. This CDR3 region has 15 residues. Trimming removed 0 bases at V and 6 bases at J, with 13 bases between. The CDR3 loop is CASSLALREGDTQYF. The CDR3 coding sequence is TGTGCCAGCAGCTTAGCGCTTAGGGAAGGCGATACGCAGTATTTT.

This clonotype was detected a few times. The chain has TRBV7-9 and TRBJ2-5; 14 nucleotides align to TRBD2. The length of the CDR3 is 17 residues. The ends lost 4 bases at V and 4 bases at J; junction bases unmatched: 8. Germline V CDR1 and CDR2: SEHNR, FQNEAQ (reference sequence). The CDR3 is CASSSWGLAGVGETQYF. The CDR3 DNA follows: TGTGCCAGCAGCTCTTGGGGACTAGCGGGAGTGGGAGAGACCCAGTACTTC.

A few counts support this clonotype. The chain recombines TRBV25-1 with TRBJ2-7; 14 bases match TRBD2. Germline trimming cut 2 bases from V and 9 bases from J; bases unmatched to any gene: 0. This CDR3 spans 13 amino acids. Germline CDR1 MGHDK, CDR2 SYGVNS. In DNA form, the CDR3 reads TGTGCCAGCAGTGAAGGACTAGCGGGAGGGCAGTACTTC. This codes for CASSEGLAGGQYF.

This clonotype was counted at least ten times. V gene TRBV6-1 combines with J gene TRBJ2-2, with a tentative D call TRBD2 (5 bases). Germline-derived CDR1 and CDR2 are MNHNS and SASEGT. CDR3 length: 14 residues. V was clipped by 11 bases and J by 5 bases, with 18 bases between them. The CDR3 DNA is TGTGCCGCAGGAACGGCCGGAGGTACCGGGGAGCTGTTTTTT. Residues: CAAGTAGGTGELFF.

This clonotype was seen only a few times. V and J are TRBV2 and TRBJ2-5, with no clear D. CDR1 SNHLY and CDR2 FYNNEI come from the germline V gene. V was pared by 4 bases and J by 0 bases, with 9 bases between. This CDR3 region has 14 residues. CDR3 region: CASSVGGYQETQYF. CDR3 DNA sequence: TGTGCCAGCAGTGTTGGTGGCTACCAAGAGACCCAGTACTTC.

This chain connects TRBV11-2 to TRBJ2-1, with D possibly matching TRBD1 (6 bases). This CDR3 comprises 14 residues. The V end lost 5 bases, the J end lost 9 bases, and 17 bases lay between the germline ends. The V gene's germline CDR1 is SGHAT and CDR2 FQNNGV. CDR3 loop: CASSLAPTGIEQFF. The CDR3 region has the DNA TGTGCCAGCAGCCTAGCACCAACAGGGATTGAGCAGTTCTTC.

This clonotype was observed a single time. The chain has TRBV3-1 and TRBJ2-2; weak D call: TRBD2 (5 bases). CDR1 and CDR2 (germline): LGHDT, YNNKEL (reference sequence). CDR3 length: 15 amino acids. V was pared by 10 bases and J by 4 bases, with 19 bases between. The CDR3 reads CATTQGIGSTGELFF. The CDR3 nucleotides are TGTGCCACCACCCAAGGTATAGGGAGCACCGGGGAGCTGTTTTTT.

The chain joins TRBV3-1 to TRBJ2-7, with a weak D call TRBD1 (6 bases). V lost 1 base and J lost 2, with 15 bases in between. The CDR3 is 16 residues long. Looked up from germline, CDR1 is LGHDT and CDR2 is YNNKEL (reference sequence). CDR3 in DNA: TGTGCCAGCAGCCAAGTCGGGACACTCCCCGCCTACGAGCAGTACTTC. Its protein product is CASSQVGTLPAYEQYF.

This clonotype was detected only a few times. The genes are TRBV28 and TRBJ2-3; D is uncertain. Germline lookup yields CDR1 MDHEN and CDR2 SYDVKM. The CDR3 sequence is 13 residues long. V lost 2 bases, J lost 5 bases, and 8 bases lay in between. CDR3 region: CASSLMVIDTQYF. The CDR3 DNA reads TGTGCCAGCAGTTTAATGGTTATAGATACGCAGTATTTT.

This clonotype was counted a few times. The chain combines TRBV6-2 or TRBV6-3 with TRBJ2-1; no reliable D call. This CDR3 region has 12 residues. Looked up from germline, CDR1 is MNHEY and CDR2 is SVGEGT. The germline V and J ends were trimmed by 4 bases and 10 bases, with 11 bases remaining between them. CDR3 residues: CASSSFSREQFF. The CDR3 DNA sequence: TGTGCCAGCAGTTCCTTTAGCAGGGAGCAGTTCTTC.

The table lists this clonotype with a few counts. CDR3 amino acids: CASSLTEPRVTQYF. Here the CDR3 DNA reads TGTGCCAGCAGTTTGACCGAGCCACGCGTGACCCAGTACTTC. This chain uses TRBV12-3 or TRBV12-4 with TRBJ2-5; D not certain. The V end lost 3 bases, the J end lost 7 bases, and 15 bases lay between the germline ends. The CDR3 contains 14 residues.

This clonotype was seen many times. J is TRBJ2-3 and V is TRBV6-1, with D possibly matching TRBD1 (5 bases). The germline V gene encodes CDR1 MNHNS and CDR2 SASEGT. This CDR3 is 14 amino acids long. The V end lost 6 bases, the J end lost 3 bases, and 13 bases lay between the germline ends. CDR3 sequence reads: CASSKGEETDTQYF. The CDR3 DNA reads as TGTGCCAGCAGCAAAGGGGAAGAAACAGATACGCAGTATTTT.